Here is one TCR beta chain with its context. This sample is drawn from a study of blood T cell repertoires in COVID-19. Study overall: Samples representing acute and convalescent COVID-19 were sourced from the United States, Italy and Spain. The analysed material was cDNA or gDNA that came from T cells, B-cell-depleted T cells, or PBMCs.

In the original workflow: Nucleated cell number was recorded as an estimate derived from reference gene primer amplification. Data came from immunoSEQ multiplex PCR; TCRdb stores just in-frame clones and leaves some out. V and J calls and clone size follow that table, whereas D and trimming were derived from the DNA. This sample carries a few hundred thousand clones, around 84% of them seen once, and the ten largest clones take 2% to 2.5%. This CDR3 has 14 amino acids. Per the germline V gene, CDR1 is SEHNR and CDR2 is FQNEAQ (reference sequence). The V gene end was trimmed by 2 bases and the J gene end by 4 bases; junction bases not matched to a gene: 1.

The source is a man aged 40-49 years who had recovered from COVID-19. The specimen was peripheral blood. This rearrangement joins TRBV7-9 to TRBJ1-1; 10 bases match TRBD1. The CDR3 DNA sequence: TGTGCCAGCAGCTTACGGGACAGGGGCACTGAAGCTTTCTTT. It specifies CASSLRDRGTEAFF.